The 26 T cell receptor beta chains given below trace back to one sample, sequenced in a study of cytomegalovirus exposure and HLA in healthy donors. Primers: 60 Vbeta forward and 13 Jbeta reverse. The assay was immunoSEQ multiplex PCR, and TCRdb's table has in-frame clones only and misses some. Here the sample spans 150,000 or so clones, approximately 71% being singletons. The sample was PBMCs. All receptors come from a man aged 40-49 years in good health and CMV-seronegative.

J is TRBJ1-1 and V is TRBV6-5; no firm D call. The germline V and J ends were trimmed by 5 bases and 11 bases, with 6 bases remaining between them. CDR1 MNHEY and CDR2 SVGAGI come from the germline V gene. The CDR3 extends over 9 amino acids. CDR3 nucleotide sequence: TGTGCCAGCAGTGAAAGCGCTTTCTTT. As protein: CASSESAFF.

The sample holds one count of this clone. V is TRBV11-3 and J is TRBJ1-1, with 7 bases aligning to TRBD1. The germline V gene has CDR1 SGHNT and CDR2 YENEEA. The CDR3 is made up of 14 amino acids. Trimming cost V 5 bases and J 1 base; bases outside gene matches: 4. The CDR3 coding sequence is TGTGCCAGCAGCCCTGACAGGGAGAACACTGAAGCTTTCTTT. Its protein is CASSPDRENTEAFF. Combining the CDR3 with reference TRBV11-3 and TRBJ1-1 gives the whole variable domain EAGVVQSPRYKIIEKKQPVAFWCNPISGHNTLYWYLQNLGQGPELLIRYENEEAVDDSQLPKDRFSAERLKGVDSTLKIQPAELGDSAVYLCASSPDRENTEAFFGQGTRLTVV.

The chain uses TRBV6-1 and TRBJ1-6; no reliable D call. Germline CDR1 reads MNHNS; CDR2 reads SASEGT. The ends were cut back, 8 bases at V and 5 bases at J, with 16 bases in the middle. CDR3 size: 15 residues. The CDR3 is CASSIQARNNSPLHF. CDR3 in DNA: TGTGCCAGCTCCATCCAGGCCCGGAATAATTCACCCCTCCACTTT.

This clone was picked up one time. J is TRBJ2-7 and V is TRBV7-2, with D maybe TRBD1 (6 bases). The CDR3 sequence is 17 residues long. Germline-derived CDR1 and CDR2 are SGHTA and FQGNSA. With 6 bases removed from V and 3 bases from J, the gap between germline ends came to 24 bases. The CDR3 DNA sequence: TGTGCCAGCAGTAAACAAGGGGCGGCAGGGGTAATCTACGAGCAGTACTTC. It yields the protein CASSKQGAAGVIYEQYF.

The rearrangement joins TRBV7-2 to TRBJ2-1; 8 bases are shared with TRBD1. This CDR3 contains 15 residues. Germline CDR1 and CDR2: SGHTA and FQGNSA. V lost 4 bases to trimming and J lost 0 bases; unmatched junction nucleotides: 2. The CDR3 loop is CASSSQGGSYNEQFF. CDR3 bases: TGTGCCAGCAGCTCACAGGGGGGCTCCTACAATGAGCAGTTCTTC.

This sequence joins TRBV21-1 and TRBJ2-3; the table names TRBD2, a call not compared with the DNA. TRBV21-1 counts as a pseudogene. This CDR3 is built from 15 residues. In DNA form, the CDR3 reads TGTGCCAGCTTTTTCGGCGTGACTAGCACAGATACGCAGTATTTT. Residues: CASFFGVTSTDTQYF.

A remark on this clone: Other DNA sequences in this sample translate to the same CDR3. CDR3 in amino acids: CASSLTDTQYF. DNA of the CDR3: TGTGCCAGCAGTTTAACAGATACGCAGTATTTT. V and J are TRBV2 and TRBJ2-3; D is unresolved. Trimming shortened V by 5 bases and J by 3 bases, and 3 bases separated the two germline ends. CDR1 is SNHLY, CDR2 FYNNEI, per germline. The CDR3 is 11 residues long.

This chain joins TRBV5-5 and TRBJ2-7; D not certain. Germline-derived CDR1 and CDR2 are SGHKS and YYEKEE (reference sequence). The CDR3 spans 14 residues. V shed 2 bases and J shed 0 bases, with 9 bases lying between them. CDR3 bases: TGTGCCAGCAGCTTTGGCAGTCCCTCCTACGAGCAGTACTTC. Its translation: CASSFGSPSYEQYF.

This clone was seen only a few times. V and J are TRBV5-1 and TRBJ1-1; D gene ambiguous. Trimming shortened V by 1 base and J by 1 base, and 11 bases separated the two germline ends. This CDR3 contains 15 residues. The germline CDR1 and CDR2 sequences are SGHRS and YFSETQ. The CDR3 here is CASSLFMSGNTEAFF. In nucleotides, the CDR3 is TGCGCCAGCAGCTTGTTTATGTCGGGGAACACTGAAGCTTTCTTT.

This chain connects TRBV5-1 to TRBJ2-1; TRBD1 might be the D (6 bases). V was shortened by 1 base and J by 4 bases, with 12 bases between the two germline ends. Per germline, CDR1 SGHRS and CDR2 YFSETQ. This CDR3 contains 15 residues. CDR3 in amino acids: CASSLSGQRYNEQFF. CDR3 DNA sequence: TGCGCCAGCAGCTTGAGCGGACAGAGATACAATGAGCAGTTCTTC. The full variable domain, in which reference TRBV5-1 and TRBJ2-1 provide the parts outside the CDR3, is KAGVTQTPRYLIKTRGQQVTLSCSPISGHRSVSWYQQTPGQGLQFLFEYFSETQRNKGNFPGRFSGRQFSNSRSEMNVSTLELGDSALYLCASSLSGQRYNEQFFGPGTRLTVL.

This clone came up a few times. CDR3 amino acids: CASSNGQGRETEAFF. CDR3 DNA: TGTGCCAGCAGCAACGGACAGGGTAGGGAGACTGAAGCTTTCTTT. The J gene is TRBJ1-1, the V gene TRBV11-3; 8 bases are shared with TRBD1. CDR3 length: 15 amino acids. CDR1 is SGHNT, CDR2 YENEEA, per germline. V was clipped by 5 bases and J by 5 bases; unmatched bases: 10.

V is TRBV19 and J is TRBJ1-5, with D maybe TRBD1 (5 bases). The V gene's germline CDR1 is LNHDA and CDR2 SQIVND (reference sequence). The CDR3 extends over 13 amino acids. V was clipped by 8 bases and J by 3 bases, with 11 bases between them. CDR3 bases: TGTGCCAGTGTCGACAGACCCAATCAGCCCCAGCATTTT. The encoded protein is CASVDRPNQPQHF.

The rearrangement links TRBV19 to TRBJ2-2; D possibly corresponds to TRBD1 (6 bases). V was shortened by 6 bases and J by 6 bases, with 17 bases between the two germline ends. The CDR3 sequence is 15 residues long. CDR1 LNHDA and CDR2 SQIVND come from the germline V gene (reference sequence). In nucleotides, the CDR3 is TGTGCCAGTAGCGACAGACAGGTTCGCGCCGGGGAGCTGTTTTTT. Translation: CASSDRQVRAGELFF.

V is TRBV6-5 and J is TRBJ1-2; D ambiguous. From germline, CDR1 is MNHEY and CDR2 SVGAGI. With 0 bases removed from V and 6 bases from J, the gap between germline ends came to 8 bases. CDR3 size: 13 residues. In nucleotides, the CDR3 is TGTGCCAGCAGTTACTCGGTCAGGAATGGCTACACCTTC. This gives the protein CASSYSVRNGYTF.

The V gene is TRBV7-3, the J gene TRBJ2-2, with D hard to call. V was trimmed by 2 bases and J by 6 bases, leaving 16 bases between them. This CDR3 region has 16 residues. Germline values: CDR1 SGHTA, CDR2 FQGTGA. The CDR3 loop reads CASSLDSAWIAGELFF. In DNA, the CDR3 is TGTGCCAGCAGCTTAGACTCGGCGTGGATAGCCGGGGAGCTGTTTTTT.

The chain recombines TRBV5-6 with TRBJ1-1; TRBD1 agrees at 7 bases. This CDR3 has 14 amino acids. Germline loops: CDR1 SGHDT, CDR2 YYEEEE. J was trimmed by 4 bases and V by 3 bases; bases with no gene match: 6. The CDR3 nucleotides read TGTGCCAGCAGCTACACCGACAGGGCCACTGAAGCTTTCTTT. It specifies CASSYTDRATEAFF.

Only a few counts were recorded for this clone. This chain links TRBV4-1 with TRBJ2-5, with 9 bases that match TRBD1. The CDR3 runs to 17 residues. V lost 0 bases to trimming and J lost 1 base; unmatched junction nucleotides: 6. CDR1 is MGHRA and CDR2 is YSYEKL in the germline V gene. CDR3 in amino acids: CASSQEVTGGLQETQYF. CDR3 in DNA: TGCGCCAGCAGCCAAGAGGTCACAGGGGGCCTCCAAGAGACCCAGTACTTC.

The V call is TRBV28, the J call TRBJ2-7; maybe TRBD1 (6 bases). V was shortened by 10 bases and J by 4 bases, with 20 bases between the two germline ends. Germline lookup yields CDR1 MDHEN and CDR2 SYDVKM. The CDR3 consists of 14 residues. CDR3 sequence reads: CATSGTNLLYEQYF. The CDR3 nucleotides are TGTGCCACCTCAGGGACAAACCTTCTGTACGAGCAGTACTTC.

The chain is built from TRBV6-4 and TRBJ2-7, with 7 bases identical to TRBD1. This CDR3 has 16 residues. Germline assignment: CDR1 MRHNA and CDR2 SNTAGT. Trimming cost V 7 bases and J 2 bases; bases outside gene matches: 14. This chain's CDR3 is CASTMENRGTTYEQYF. CDR3 sequence (DNA): TGTGCCAGCACCATGGAGAACAGGGGAACCACCTACGAGCAGTACTTC.

This clone was seen a handful of times. The chain combines TRBV5-4 with TRBJ1-1; the D gene is possibly TRBD1 (5 bases). Per the germline V gene, CDR1 is SGHNT and CDR2 is YYREEE (reference sequence). Trimming cost V 3 bases and J 0 bases, with 12 bases left between them. The CDR3 length is 15 residues. The CDR3 DNA reads TGTGCCAGCAGCTCCACATGGGGCCTGAACACTGAAGCTTTCTTT. It codes for CASSSTWGLNTEAFF.

This chain joins TRBV10-3 and TRBJ2-7; a possible D gene is TRBD2 (6 bases). V lost 3 bases to trimming and J lost 6 bases, with 9 bases between them. This CDR3 is 12 amino acids long. Germline V gives CDR1 ENHRY, CDR2 SYGVKD. As DNA, the CDR3 is TGTGCCATCAGTGATGGAGGGAGCGAGCAGTACTTC. It encodes CAISDGGSEQYF.

This clone came up a few times. CDR3 bases: TGCGCCAGCAGCCAAGGACCGAACCTCAGGGATGAGAGCTACGAGCAGTACTTC. This translates into CASSQGPNLRDESYEQYF. The chain recombines TRBV4-1 with TRBJ2-7; TRBD1 might be the D (5 bases). Deletions cut 1 base from V and 3 bases from J, with 22 bases between. The CDR3 extends over 18 amino acids. Germline loops: CDR1 MGHRA, CDR2 YSYEKL.

The chain couples TRBV6-1 to TRBJ2-1, with a possible D match to TRBD2 (6 bases). This CDR3 is 13 amino acids long. The germline gives CDR1 MNHNS, CDR2 SASEGT. Trimming shortened V by 11 bases and J by 6 bases, and 17 bases separated the two germline ends. The DNA for the CDR3 is TGTGCCCTCCGGGACTGGGCTTTCAATGAGCAGTTCTTC. Its translation: CALRDWAFNEQFF.

This chain joins TRBV5-5 and TRBJ2-7, with D possibly TRBD1 on 5 matching bases. The CDR3 is 15 amino acids. Deletions cut 1 base from V and 0 bases from J, with 11 bases between. Germline CDR1 SGHKS, CDR2 YYEKEE (reference sequence). CDR3 nucleotides: TGTGCCAGCAGCTTGCGACAGAGGAGCTCCTACGAGCAGTACTTC. Protein sequence: CASSLRQRSSYEQYF.

This clone was recorded a few times. The genes are TRBV4-1 and TRBJ1-2, with 8 bases fitting TRBD1. The CDR3 contains 18 residues. CDR1 is MGHRA, CDR2 YSYEKL, per germline. Trimming took 0 bases from V and 3 from J; bases not matched to a gene: 12. CDR3: CASSQELRTGRGHYGYTF. The CDR3 DNA sequence: TGCGCCAGCAGCCAAGAACTACGGACAGGGCGAGGGCACTATGGCTACACCTTC.

The CDR3: CASSLGQTIYYGYTF. DNA for the CDR3: TGCGCCAGCAGCTTGGGACAGACGATATACTATGGCTACACCTTC. The rearrangement uses TRBV5-1 and TRBJ1-2; TRBD1 might be the D (5 bases). CDR3 length: 15 amino acids. Per the germline V gene, CDR1 is SGHRS and CDR2 is YFSETQ. V was clipped by 0 bases and J by 3 bases, with 12 bases between them.